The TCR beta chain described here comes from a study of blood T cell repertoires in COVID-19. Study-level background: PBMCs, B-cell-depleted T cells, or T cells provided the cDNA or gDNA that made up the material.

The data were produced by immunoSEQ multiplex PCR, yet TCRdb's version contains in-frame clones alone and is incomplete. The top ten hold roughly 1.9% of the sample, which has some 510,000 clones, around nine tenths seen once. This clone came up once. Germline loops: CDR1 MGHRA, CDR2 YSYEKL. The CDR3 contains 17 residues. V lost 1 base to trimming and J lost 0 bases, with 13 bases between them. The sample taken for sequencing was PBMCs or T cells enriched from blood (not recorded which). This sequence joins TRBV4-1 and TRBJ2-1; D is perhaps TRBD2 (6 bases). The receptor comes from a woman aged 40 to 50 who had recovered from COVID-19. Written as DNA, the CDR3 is TGCGCCAGCAGCCAAGGTCGATCCGGGAGCTCCTACAATGAGCAGTTCTTC. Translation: CASSQGRSGSSYNEQFF.